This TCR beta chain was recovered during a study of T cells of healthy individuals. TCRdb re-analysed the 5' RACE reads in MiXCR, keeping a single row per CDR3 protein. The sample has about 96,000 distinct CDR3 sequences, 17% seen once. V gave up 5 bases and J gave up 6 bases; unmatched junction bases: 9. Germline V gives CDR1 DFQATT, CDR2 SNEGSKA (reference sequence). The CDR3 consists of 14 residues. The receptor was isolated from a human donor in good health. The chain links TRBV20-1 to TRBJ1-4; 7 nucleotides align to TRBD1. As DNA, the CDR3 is TGCAGTGCTCGAAGACAGGGAGGTTATGAAAAACTGTTTTTT. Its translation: CSARRQGGYEKLFF.